The entry that follows covers one T cell receptor beta chain sequence. This clone was detected only once. No antigen is known for it. No base quality information exists; no much larger clone differs at one position. This sample was included in a study of blood T cell repertoires in COVID-19 (dated by TCRdb to 2018 to 2020). For the study in its entirety: Samples from collaborators originated in the United States, Italy and Spain and spanned both the acute and convalescent phases of COVID-19. The repertoires were released in a freely available public database meant as a resource for research on the immune response to SARS-CoV-2. Subjects who had been exposed to COVID-19, were actively infected with it, or had recovered from it provided the deeply sampled blood TCRbeta repertoires that made up the dataset. The material from the prospective study consisted of cDNA or gDNA derived from T cells, B-cell-depleted T cells, or PBMCs. The sample metadata nearly always contained a de-identified subject ID, COVID-19 status, age in years and sex. The samples were drawn from two sources: the first 160 participants of the ongoing ImmuneRACE study, and 1,254 subjects contributed by 6 global collaborators. HLA class I and class II types, where available, came from metadata supplied by the sample provider rather than from assay-based typing. Study-level results and caveats: How much clinical and demographic metadata was included differed by source and by participant, and the metadata was provided uncurated.

From V the trimming removes 4 bases and from J it removes 5 bases, while the gene matches leave 7 bases of the junction unaccounted for. The CDR3 sequence holds 16 residues, the cysteine and phenylalanine included. Only the CDR3 region is kept as DNA, spanning 48 bases read in frame from base 1. The germline V gene (reference sequence) gives CDR1 as LNHDA and CDR2 as SQIVND. The immunoSEQ Assay, a bias-controlled multiplex PCR, was used to amplify TCRbeta CDR3 regions from genomic DNA. The source study handled its data this way. The number of nucleated cells in each sample was estimated from the amplification of reference gene primers within the assay. Sequence reads were collapsed and filtered to measure the absolute abundance of every unique TCRbeta CDR3 rearrangement. Productive Simpson clonality was computed per sample as the square root of Simpson's diversity index over productive rearrangements. The table comes from immuneACCESS by way of TCRdb, which keeps in-frame sequences with V and J called. Part of the clones is missing from these tables; in studies checked, under half for an unresolved V gene and the rest for unknown reasons. That table furnishes V, J and clone size, whereas the DNA furnished D and trimming. This sample holds around 100,000 clones; roughly 89% were observed only once. Together, the top ten hold 17% of the sample.

The collaborating institutions used their own protocols to collect whole blood in K2EDTA tubes. For TCRbeta analysis, collaborators shipped samples as frozen whole blood, isolated PBMCs, or DNA extracted from either of those sample types. This TCR derives from a woman aged 80 or older in a cohort sampled during active COVID-19. The chain is assembled from TRBV19 and TRBJ2-3; TRBD2 aligns with 12 central bases. Material for sequencing was peripheral blood. The DNA sequence is TGTGCCAGTAGTAACCAGCCGGGACTAGCGGGAGATACGCAGTATTTT. Its translation reads: CASSNQPGLAGDTQYF.